The source of this T cell receptor (beta chain) is a study of cytomegalovirus exposure and HLA in healthy donors. Study at large: Clustering assigned approximately 78% of the approximately 390 genotyped donors to the Caucasian-associated ancestry cluster. General study findings and limits: Reportedly, fewer N-insertions than the approximately 700-donor mean appeared in an Asian-associated ancestry cluster in a later analysis.

The PCR was carried out with 60 Vbeta primers and 13 Jbeta primers. TCRdb's copy holds only in-frame clones and misses some; the assay was immunoSEQ multiplex PCR. The data contain 150,000 to 200,000 clones, about four fifths of them singletons. Of note for this clone: The antigen remains unidentified.

The CDR3 runs 15 residues. With V trimmed by 2 bases and J by 5 bases, 3 bases remained unmatched. Germline V gene data show CDR1 as SGHDN and CDR2 as FVKESK. The chain recombines TRBV14 with TRBJ1-6; 7 bases fit TRBD1. Source material: PBMCs. The receptor's source is a woman in her twenties or thirties in good health and CMV-seronegative. CDR3 bases: TGTGCCAGCAGCCAAACAGGGGCAGATAATTCACCCCTCCACTTT. Its protein is CASSQTGADNSPLHF.